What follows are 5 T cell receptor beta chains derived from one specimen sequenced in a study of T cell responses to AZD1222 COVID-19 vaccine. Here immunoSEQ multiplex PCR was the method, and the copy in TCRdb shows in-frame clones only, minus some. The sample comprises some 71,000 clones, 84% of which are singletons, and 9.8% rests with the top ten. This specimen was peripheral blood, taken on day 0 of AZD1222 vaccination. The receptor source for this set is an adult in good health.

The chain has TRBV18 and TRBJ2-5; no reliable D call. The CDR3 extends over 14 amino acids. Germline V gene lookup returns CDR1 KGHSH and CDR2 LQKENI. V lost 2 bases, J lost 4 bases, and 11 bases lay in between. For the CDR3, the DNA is TGTGCCAGCTCACCAAATAGTGTGGGAGAGACCCAGTACTTC. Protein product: CASSPNSVGETQYF.

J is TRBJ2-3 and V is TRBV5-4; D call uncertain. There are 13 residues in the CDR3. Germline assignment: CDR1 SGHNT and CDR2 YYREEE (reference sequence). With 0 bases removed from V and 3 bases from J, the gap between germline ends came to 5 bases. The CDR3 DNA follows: TGTGCCAGCAGCTTGGCCGGAACAGATACGCAGTATTTT. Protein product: CASSLAGTDTQYF.

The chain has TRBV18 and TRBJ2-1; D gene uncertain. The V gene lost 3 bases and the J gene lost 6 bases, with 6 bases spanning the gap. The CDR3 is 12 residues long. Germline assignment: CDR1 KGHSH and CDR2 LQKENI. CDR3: CASSPTGNEQFF. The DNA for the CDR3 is TGTGCCAGCTCACCGACTGGCAATGAGCAGTTCTTC.

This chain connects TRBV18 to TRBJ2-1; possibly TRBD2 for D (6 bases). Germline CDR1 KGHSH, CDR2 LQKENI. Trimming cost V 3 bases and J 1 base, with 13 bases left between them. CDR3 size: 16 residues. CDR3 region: CASSPSTGESYNEQFF. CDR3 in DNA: TGTGCCAGCTCACCTTCTACGGGGGAGTCCTACAATGAGCAGTTCTTC.

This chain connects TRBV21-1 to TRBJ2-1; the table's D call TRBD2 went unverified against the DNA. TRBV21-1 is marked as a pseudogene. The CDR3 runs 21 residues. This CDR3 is CASSTPGDSTTTFYYYNEQFF. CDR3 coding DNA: TGTGCCAGCAGCACCCCTGGGGACTCTACTACTACTTTCTACTACTACAATGAGCAGTTCTTC.